These 13 T cell receptor beta chains originate from one sample sequenced in a study of Graves' ophthalmopathy and Graves' hyperthyroidism. TCR beta CDR3 amplification used RNA transcripts. HTBI primers were employed in first-round RT-PCR, then a second-round multiplex PCR followed. TCRdb recomputed calls from the multiplex PCR reads with MiXCR, one row per CDR3 protein. The sample contains about 200,000 distinct CDR3 sequences, 25% to 30% of which appear only once. Sequenced sample: peripheral blood. The receptor source for this set is a man in his fifties or sixties with Graves' ophthalmopathy.

V usage is TRBV28 and J usage is TRBJ2-7; D is possibly TRBD1 or TRBD2 (5 bases each). The V end was cut by 7 bases, the J end by 2 bases, with 12 bases between. This CDR3 is 13 amino acids long. From germline, CDR1 is MDHEN and CDR2 SYDVKM. The CDR3 region is CASKRWGTYEQYF. CDR3 coding DNA: TGTGCCAGCAAGCGGTGGGGGACCTACGAGCAGTACTTC.

This clonotype was picked up many times. V and J are TRBV7-2 and TRBJ2-7; D is perhaps TRBD1 (6 bases). This CDR3 comprises 13 residues. Germline CDR1 reads SGHTA; CDR2 reads FQGNSA. The V gene lost 6 bases and the J gene lost 1 base, with 10 bases spanning the gap. CDR3 in amino acids: CASRQQGSYEQYF. CDR3 coding DNA: TGTGCCAGCAGACAACAGGGTTCCTACGAGCAGTACTTC.

This clonotype was counted many times. The chain uses TRBV11-2 and TRBJ2-2, with D perhaps TRBD2 (7 bases). V lost 4 bases to trimming and J lost 2 bases, with 14 bases between them. The CDR3 covers 16 residues. Germline-derived CDR1 and CDR2 are SGHAT and FQNNGV. The CDR3 DNA reads TGTGCCAGCAGCTCCCTGGGGGGGGGCAACACCGGGGAGCTGTTTTTT. Residues: CASSSLGGGNTGELFF.

This clonotype appeared many times. The CDR3 DNA is TGTGCCAGCGGGCAGACGAGCACTGAAGCTTTCTTT. Its protein is CASGQTSTEAFF. This rearrangement joins TRBV28 to TRBJ1-1, with D hard to call. With 8 bases removed from V and 4 bases from J, the gap between germline ends came to 11 bases. From germline, CDR1 is MDHEN and CDR2 SYDVKM. The CDR3 totals 12 residues. Looking up the rest from reference TRBV28 and TRBJ1-1 gives the full variable domain: DVKVTQSSRYLVKRTGEKVFLECVQDMDHENMFWYRQDPGLGLRLIYFSYDVKMKEKGDIPEGYSVSREKKERFSLILESASTNQTSMYLCASGQTSTEAFFGQGTRLTVV.

In its sample, this clonotype was seen many times. This sequence joins TRBV6-1 and TRBJ1-1, with D unresolved. This CDR3 spans 14 amino acids. Germline assignment: CDR1 MNHNS and CDR2 SASEGT. The V and J ends lost 5 bases and 1 base respectively, with 11 bases between them. The CDR3 bases are TGTGCCAGCAGTAAGGGAACCCGGAACACTGAAGCTTTCTTT. This gives the protein CASSKGTRNTEAFF.

The sample holds many counts of this clonotype. The rearrangement joins TRBV4-1 to TRBJ1-5; TRBD1 aligns across 7 bases. The length of the CDR3 is 19 residues. CDR1 and CDR2 from the germline V gene are MGHRA and YSYEKL. V lost 1 base and J lost 4; bases outside the gene matches: 16. The CDR3 sequence is CASSQGDPRGGSGNQPQHF. The CDR3 DNA follows: TGCGCCAGCAGCCAAGGGGACCCCAGGGGGGGGAGCGGGAATCAGCCCCAGCATTTT.

The chain combines TRBV6-2 or TRBV6-3 with TRBJ1-5, with TRBD1 identical over 7 bases. From germline, CDR1 is MNHEY and CDR2 SVGEGT. CDR3 length: 15 amino acids. With V trimmed by 0 bases and J by 5 bases, 4 bases remained unmatched. The CDR3 reads CASSYSRGGYQPQHF. The CDR3 DNA reads TGTGCCAGCAGTTACTCCAGAGGGGGCTATCAGCCCCAGCATTTT.

This clonotype was detected ten times or more. Its ends do not fully match the called genes, so a read error is possible. This chain connects TRBV11-1 to TRBJ1-5; the D gene is possibly TRBD1 (6 bases). Germline V gene sequence: CDR1 SGHAT, CDR2 FQDESV (reference sequence). The CDR3 has 18 amino acids. The CDR3 protein is CTSSLGIVDKEGDQPQHF. The CDR3 DNA follows: TGTACCAGCAGCTTAGGGATCGTGGATAAAGAGGGGGATCAGCCCCAGCATTTT.

This clonotype was detected ten times or more. This chain links TRBV20-1 with TRBJ1-6, with D uncertain. This CDR3 has 14 residues. Between the trimmed V and J ends, which lost 0 bases and 10 bases, there was a span of 13 bases. Germline V gives CDR1 DFQATT, CDR2 SNEGSKA (reference sequence). The CDR3 reads CSARDRGDGSPLHF. The CDR3, as DNA: TGCAGTGCTAGAGATCGGGGTGACGGCTCACCCCTCCACTTT.

This clonotype was seen at least ten times. The J gene is TRBJ2-2, the V gene TRBV10-1, with 10 positions matching TRBD1. The J segment lost 5 bases and the V segment lost 0 bases, leaving 18 bases of the junction unmatched. CDR1 WNHNN and CDR2 SYGVQD come from the germline V gene (reference sequence). The CDR3 is 21 amino acids. CDR3 nucleotide sequence: TGCGCCAGCAGTGAGTCGAAACCGGGACAGGGGATGAAAAGGAGGACCGGGGAGCTGTTTTTT. It specifies CASSESKPGQGMKRRTGELFF.

In this sample, this clonotype turned up many times. The chain joins TRBV20-1 to TRBJ2-5; D possibly corresponds to TRBD2 (5 bases). Per the germline V gene, CDR1 is DFQATT and CDR2 is SNEGSKA (reference sequence). This CDR3 comprises 14 residues. V was pared by 3 bases and J by 3 bases, with 14 bases between. CDR3 residues: CSASRFAGKETQYF. The CDR3 bases are TGCAGTGCTAGTCGTTTTGCGGGTAAAGAGACCCAGTACTTC.

Comments on this clonotype: This may be a read error: a much more frequent sequence differs by one nucleotide. The chain uses TRBV10-3 and TRBJ2-7; possible D gene TRBD2, 6 bases. The germline gives CDR1 ENHRY, CDR2 SYGVKD. The CDR3 runs to 13 residues. The CDR3 here is CTISDGTQPEQYF. The CDR3 DNA is TGTACCATCAGTGACGGGACTCAACCAGAGCAGTACTTC.

With regard to this clonotype: One base away lies a much larger clone, so this may be a sequencing read error. The rearrangement links TRBV19 to TRBJ2-2, with a weak D call TRBD1 (5 bases). This CDR3 has 12 amino acids. CDR1 and CDR2 from the germline V gene are LNHDA and SQIVND (reference sequence). Here the CDR3 reads CCATGNTGELFF. CDR3 nucleotide sequence: TGTTGTGCAACAGGGAACACCGGGGAGCTGTTTTTT.